This record looks at one TCR beta chain sequence and its context. The data were produced by immunoSEQ multiplex PCR, yet TCRdb's version contains in-frame clones alone and is incomplete. The repertoire consists of around 270,000 clones, with about 85% occurring once and the leading ten covering about 0.9%. This specimen belongs to a study of blood T cell repertoires in COVID-19. V lost 3 bases to trimming and J lost 5 bases, with 16 bases between them. The CDR3 covers 15 residues. The germline CDR1 and CDR2 sequences are SGHAT and FQNNGV. The chain carries TRBV11-2 and TRBJ2-5; a possible D gene is TRBD2 (6 bases). The sequence was obtained from a human donor with COVID-19, enrolled during active disease. The donor label of this sample is uncertain. Sequenced sample: peripheral blood. CDR3 loop: CASSLPRRGAETQYF. The CDR3 nucleotides are TGTGCCAGCAGCTTGCCCCGGAGGGGCGCGGAGACCCAGTACTTC. The full variable domain, rest sourced from reference TRBV11-2 and TRBJ2-5, is EAGVAQSPRYKIIEKRQSVAFWCNPISGHATLYWYQQILGQGPKLLIQFQNNGVVDDSQLPKDRFSAERLKGVDSTLKIQPAKLEDSAVYLCASSLPRRGAETQYFGPGTRLLVL.